The clone carrying this TCR beta chain was seen only a few times. What it binds is not known. Germline lookup yields CDR1 KGHDR and CDR2 SFDVKD. J gave up 9 bases and V 3 bases, and 15 bases lay outside the gene matches. CDR3 length: 17 amino acids. Alongside a J-beta primer mix, a sample-barcoded 5' primer served in a second PCR lasting roughly 6 to 11 cycles. Through a template-switch adaptor with 12 random nucleotides, each cDNA molecule received a tag. One entry per CDR3 protein, called by TCRdb with MiXCR from the 5' RACE reads. The sample yields some 670,000 distinct CDR3 sequences, 45% to 60% seen once. Aged roughly 6 to 95, donors were systemically healthy Caucasians from Russia. Total RNA, at least 5 micrograms per sample, came from PBMCs. This entry belongs to a study of blood T cells in healthy people across ages. General study results and limits: CMV infection status of these donors was not known.

The V gene is TRBV24-1, the J gene TRBJ1-5, with 8 bases matching TRBD1. The TCR comes from a woman older than 75 in good health. Source material: blood. Here the CDR3 reads CATSDQGAQGLDRPQHF. The CDR3 coding sequence is TGTGCCACCAGTGATCAGGGGGCGCAAGGATTGGATCGGCCCCAGCATTTT.